This TCR beta chain was identified during a study of identical twins. Study-level results: Invariant MAIT and iNKT cells are populations that could partly confound zero-insertion analyses. Within beta out-of-frame sequences, the excess sharing observed between twins was weaker. Interpretation of the results relied on cross-sectional statistical analysis and not on following the same donors.

Germline CDR1 LGHNA, CDR2 YNFKEQ. V gave up 2 bases and J gave up 6 bases, with 18 bases separating them. CDR3 length: 16 amino acids. This clonotype occurred a few times. Its antigen is still unknown. TCRdb redid the calling of the 5' RACE reads with MiXCR, one entry per CDR3 protein. The sample records approximately 1.8 million distinct CDR3 sequences, about 30% being singletons. J is TRBJ2-3 and V is TRBV4-2, with a tentative D call TRBD2 (6 bases). The sequenced sample consisted of cord blood. The TCR originated in a newborn girl in good health. The CDR3 sequence is CASSQYGTSSGDTQYF. The CDR3 nucleotides read TGTGCCAGCAGCCAATACGGGACTTCCTCCGGGGATACGCAGTATTTT.